These T cell receptor beta chains were read from a single sample in a study of OX40 agonist ivuxolimab in advanced cancers. Only in-frame clones appear in the TCRdb table, and some are missing; sequencing was by immunoSEQ multiplex PCR. The sample contains around 79,000 clones, about 82% of which appear only once. The sample here was CD4+ or CD8+ T cells sorted from blood, taken in a trial of the OX40 agonist ivuxolimab. The receptors originated from an adult with an advanced solid tumor such as melanoma, head and neck, liver or kidney cancer. Each CDR3 is given without its conserved first and last residue. Fields, in order: V gene, J gene, CDR3 protein.

TRBV4-3	TRBJ2-1	ASSQQAIDEQF
TRBV7-3	TRBJ2-5	ASSLQGDETQY
TRBV30	TRBJ1-2	AWNPGQQIYGYT
TRBV4-1	TRBJ2-7	ASSHPQGQGRIYEQY
TRBV2	TRBJ1-2	ASQIGDGAYGYT
TRBV19	TRBJ1-4	ASRAGLYNEKLF
TRBV18	TRBJ2-1	ASSSAGTGRRYNEQF
TRBV5-1	TRBJ2-3	ASSLAGVGTDTQY
TRBV6-1	TRBJ2-3	ASSELVGPGGPTDTQY
TRBV2	TRBJ1-5	ASSVVAFVQPQH
TRBV18	TRBJ1-1	ASSLSRTNTEAF
TRBV7-2	TRBJ2-1	ASSLVARASGANEQF
TRBV5-1	TRBJ2-2	ASSLSTGNTGELF
TRBV30	TRBJ1-6	AWSVLGGDSPLH
TRBV15	TRBJ1-3	ATSPGSSGNTIY
TRBV5-3	TRBJ1-2	ARSFDREGYGYT
TRBV4-3	TRBJ2-3	ASSQKGLAGHTDTQY
TRBV30	TRBJ1-3	AWSIGNSGNTIY
TRBV5-1	TRBJ1-6	ASSLDGGNSPLH
TRBV6-6	TRBJ2-3	ASSNPDNTDTQY
TRBV9	TRBJ2-2	ASSVAAVLTGELF
TRBV5-8	TRBJ1-2	ASSFSGTVARVGGYT
TRBV11-3	TRBJ2-3	ASSAGKTDTQY
TRBV6-5	TRBJ2-7	ASSRGTGTYEQY
TRBV5-4	TRBJ1-1	ASSFGESGEQGWDTEAF
TRBV5-1	TRBJ1-6	ASSLLGLDNSPLH
TRBV4-3	TRBJ2-2	ASSQGLQYTGELF
TRBV11-3	TRBJ2-2	ASSLAGSLNTGELF
TRBV4-1	TRBJ2-7	ASSQVRPSSYEQY
TRBV6-5	TRBJ2-1	ASSSGLAGGGEQF